Listed below are T cell receptor beta chains from one sample, sequenced in a study of blood T cell repertoires in COVID-19. Data came from immunoSEQ multiplex PCR; TCRdb stores just in-frame clones and leaves some out. This sample yields roughly 220,000 clones, of which around 88% are seen a single time; roughly 14% belongs to the top ten. The sequenced material came from PBMCs or T cells enriched from blood (not recorded which). Receptors originate from a woman aged 50 to 60 with acute COVID-19. Each CDR3 is given with its conserved first and last residue. Each record gives: V gene, J gene, D gene, clone size, CDR3 DNA, CDR3 protein. A D gene is named only where the DNA matches it firmly. The listing skips clone size in some rows; elsewhere it reads once, few, many or a size class.

TRBV27	TRBJ2-5	-	-	TGTGCCAGCAGTCCCCTCGGCGGGAACCAAGAGACCCAGTACTTC	CASSPLGGNQETQYF
TRBV9	TRBJ2-7	TRBD1	once	TGTGCCAGCAGCGCGAACCCAGGGAGGACAGGGTTCTCCTACGAGCAGTACTTC	CASSANPGRTGFSYEQYF
TRBV3-1/TRBV3-2	TRBJ2-7	-	-	TGTGCCAGCAGCCAAGCGAGCGGGTATGCCTACGAGCAGTACTTC	CASSQASGYAYEQYF
TRBV2	TRBJ1-6	-	-	TGTGCCAGCAGCTCGGGACATTCATCGAATTCACCCCTCCACTTT	CASSSGHSSNSPLHF
TRBV7-3	TRBJ2-3	TRBD2	-	TGTGCCAGCAGCAGGGTAGCGGGCCGCACAGATACGCAGTATTTT	CASSRVAGRTDTQYF
TRBV5-4	TRBJ2-5	TRBD1	-	TGTGCCAGCAGCCTAGGACAGGGGGACCAGACCCAGTACTTC	CASSLGQGDQTQYF
TRBV11-2	TRBJ1-4	-	-	TGTGCCAGCAGCCCCGGCGGGGTTACTAATGAAAAACTGTTTTTT	CASSPGGVTNEKLFF
TRBV6-5	TRBJ1-1	-	-	TGTGCCAGCAGTCACGAATGGGGGAGGGGACCTGGGGCTTTCTTT	CASSHEWGRGPGAFF
TRBV21-1	TRBJ1-4	-	-	TGTGCCAGCAGCGGAACGACAGGTCCCGGTATACCGAATGAAAAACTGTTTTTT	CASSGTTGPGIPNEKLFF
TRBV30	TRBJ1-6	-	-	TGTGCCTGGAGTGTACTTAATTCACCCCTCCACTTT	CAWSVLNSPLHF
TRBV6-5	TRBJ2-1	TRBD2	-	TGTGCCAGCAGTCCCTCTAGCGGGAGGGCTGGTGAGCAGTTCTTC	CASSPSSGRAGEQFF
TRBV19	TRBJ1-4	TRBD1	-	TGTGCCAGTAGTATCTCCGCCAGGGGGTTGAATGAAAAACTGTTTTTT	CASSISARGLNEKLFF
TRBV5-4	TRBJ2-6	-	-	TGTGCCAGCAGCTTGGGACAGACCTCTGGGGCCAACGTCCTGACTTTC	CASSLGQTSGANVLTF
TRBV27	TRBJ1-5	TRBD1	-	TGTGCCAGCAGCTCGGACAGGGGCAATCAGCCCCAGCATTTT	CASSSDRGNQPQHF
TRBV27	TRBJ2-7	TRBD2	-	TGTGCCAGCAGTTTATCTAGCGGGAGTTTTCCGTACTTC	CASSLSSGSFPYF
TRBV30	TRBJ1-6	TRBD1	-	TGTGCCTGGAGTATCCCGGGACAGGGTATTTCACCCCTCCACTTT	CAWSIPGQGISPLHF
TRBV27	TRBJ2-7	-	-	TGTGCCAGCAGTTTATCCGACAGCTACGAGCAGTACTTC	CASSLSDSYEQYF
TRBV7-8	TRBJ1-5	TRBD1	-	TGTGCCAGCAGCTCCGGGACAGCTTATAGCAATCAGCCCCAGCATTTT	CASSSGTAYSNQPQHF
TRBV19	TRBJ1-4	-	-	TGTGCCAGTAGTGCGATCGGACAGACTACTAATGAAAAACTGTTTTTT	CASSAIGQTTNEKLFF
TRBV27	TRBJ1-1	-	-	TGTGCCAGCAGTGGAGAGGGTGAAGCTTTCTTT	CASSGEGEAFF
TRBV3-1/TRBV3-2	TRBJ1-4	-	-	TGTGCCAGCAGCCAAGATTATCGTACGGTAGCAACTAATGAAAAACTGTTTTTT	CASSQDYRTVATNEKLFF
TRBV7-2	TRBJ1-5	TRBD1	-	TGTGCCAGCAGCACTGGCAGGGGGCCTGGTCAGCCCCAGCATTTT	CASSTGRGPGQPQHF
TRBV6-5	TRBJ2-1	TRBD2	-	TGTGCCAGCAGACTAGCGGGAGGCAATGAGCAGTTCTTC	CASRLAGGNEQFF
TRBV28	TRBJ2-7	-	-	TGTGCCAGCAGTTTATCAGGGGCCCACTACGAGCAGTACTTC	CASSLSGAHYEQYF
TRBV2	TRBJ2-7	TRBD2	-	TGTGCCAGCAGTCGGGCACTAGCGGGCTACGAGCAGTACTTC	CASSRALAGYEQYF
TRBV30	TRBJ1-5	-	-	TGTGCCTGGAGTGCACAGGTGGGGGGATATAGCAATCAGCCCCAGCATTTT	CAWSAQVGGYSNQPQHF
TRBV27	TRBJ1-3	-	-	TGTGCCAGCACCGTTTGGGGCCACAGGGCTGCCTCTGGAAACACCATATATTTT	CASTVWGHRAASGNTIYF
TRBV14	TRBJ2-5	TRBD2	-	TGTGCCAGCAGCCAAGATGGCCTAGCGGGAGTTGGACGTGAGACCCAGTACTTC	CASSQDGLAGVGRETQYF
TRBV5-1	TRBJ2-3	-	-	TGCGCCAGCAGCCCCTGGACGGGGAGCACAGATACGCAGTATTTT	CASSPWTGSTDTQYF
TRBV6-5	TRBJ2-4	TRBD2	-	TGTGCCAGCAGGGTTCTCGGGGGGTCCAAAAACATTCAGTACTTC	CASRVLGGSKNIQYF
TRBV6-5	TRBJ2-7	TRBD1	-	TGTGCCAGCAGTTACTCGGGACAGGGGAATGGCGAGCAGTACTTC	CASSYSGQGNGEQYF
TRBV7-2	TRBJ2-3	TRBD2	once	TGTGCCAGCAGCTTAACTGGACTAGCGGGAGTTAGCACAGATACGCAGTATTTT	CASSLTGLAGVSTDTQYF
TRBV7-2	TRBJ1-2	-	-	TGTGCCAGCAGCTCAGGGATTAACTATGGCTACACCTTC	CASSSGINYGYTF
TRBV7-9	TRBJ1-3	-	-	TGTGCCAGCAGCTTAGCCCAGACTGGAAACACCATATATTTT	CASSLAQTGNTIYF
TRBV2	TRBJ2-7	TRBD2	-	TGTGCCAGCAACTTTCTAGCGGTTGGGATCTACGAGCAGTACTTC	CASNFLAVGIYEQYF
TRBV30	TRBJ2-7	TRBD1	-	TGTGCCTGGAGTCCCGGGACAGTTACCTACGAGCAGTACTTC	CAWSPGTVTYEQYF
TRBV7-2	TRBJ2-5	TRBD2	-	TGTGCCAGCAGCTTACTACTAGCGCAGCAAGAGACCCAGTACTTC	CASSLLLAQQETQYF
TRBV12-5	TRBJ1-5	-	-	TGTGCTAGTGGTTTGGTACGTTTCGACATCGCCACACATCAGCCCCAGCATTTT	CASGLVRFDIATHQPQHF
TRBV9	TRBJ2-3	-	-	TGTGCCAGCAGCGTCAGCGCAGATACGCAGTATTTT	CASSVSADTQYF
TRBV20-1	TRBJ2-7	TRBD1	-	TGCAGTGCTAGTCTGTTGGAGGTTAGGGGGCCTACCTACGAGCAGTACTTC	CSASLLEVRGPTYEQYF
TRBV7-3	TRBJ1-1	TRBD1	-	TGTGCCAGCAGCCGAAGCGGGACAGGGGGCGGTAGCACTGAAGCTTTCTTT	CASSRSGTGGGSTEAFF
TRBV11-3	TRBJ2-7	-	once	TGTGCCAGCAGCTTAACAGGTCGCGAGCAGTACTTC	CASSLTGREQYF
TRBV6-5	TRBJ2-7	-	-	TGTGCCAGCAGTTACTCCACCGAATCGATGCGCGAGCAGTACTTC	CASSYSTESMREQYF
TRBV7-9	TRBJ2-1	TRBD2	-	TGTGCCAGCAGCCGAGAGGGAGGGGTCGCCTCCAATGAGCAGTTCTTC	CASSREGGVASNEQFF
TRBV7-9	TRBJ2-1	-	-	TGTGCCAGCACCCCCGAGGGTAGCGCAGGTTGGCAGTTCTTC	CASTPEGSAGWQFF
TRBV28	TRBJ1-5	-	-	TGTGCCAGCAGTTCATACAGGGCCAATCAGCCCCAGCATTTT	CASSSYRANQPQHF
TRBV7-9	TRBJ2-5	TRBD2	-	TGTGCCAGCAGCTTAAGACTAGCGGGAGCTCCGTACCAAGAGACCCAGTACTTC	CASSLRLAGAPYQETQYF
TRBV30	TRBJ1-5	-	-	TGTGCCTGGAGTGTACGGGGGACCGCCAATCAGCCCCAGCATTTT	CAWSVRGTANQPQHF
TRBV2	TRBJ2-2	-	-	TGTGCCAGCAGTGACCAGGGGCGTAACGTTGCCGGGGAGCTGTTTTTT	CASSDQGRNVAGELFF
TRBV7-9	TRBJ2-1	TRBD2	-	TGTGCCAGCAGCGGATGGGCTAGCGGGAACAATGAGCAGTTCTTC	CASSGWASGNNEQFF